This T cell receptor (beta chain) was retrieved from a study of CD8+ T cells in alopecia areata (dated by TCRdb to the late 2010s). Concerning the study at large: The treated patients, all with moderate-to-severe alopecia areata, were enrolled in an open-label pilot trial of oral tofacitinib given at 5 to 10 mg twice daily. Tofacitinib was administered for 6 to 18 months, and 6 months of follow-up off drug were then conducted to assess delayed response and recurrence. In treated patients, disease severity was measured using the SALT score, which gives the percentage of scalp surface area affected. In both human patients and the C3H/HeJ mouse model, the study applied high-throughput TCRbeta sequencing to look at T cell clonal expansion in alopecia areata. On the human side, TCRbeta sequencing was run on scalp tissue and on sorted CD4+ and CD8+ peripheral blood T cells from healthy controls and from alopecia areata patients with either patchy or totalis/universalis disease. Tofacitinib-treated patients had biopsies at baseline and at 4 and 24 weeks of treatment, with a later scalp biopsy in several patients. Clonality in the scalp was compared among normal scalp (n=4), patchy alopecia areata scalp (n=8), and alopecia totalis/universalis scalp (n=8). RNA was extracted with the PAXgene miRNA kit for fixed scalp, the miRNeasy kit for PBMCs, and the RNeasy kit for mouse skin. TCRbeta CDR3 regions were amplified by immunoSEQ multiplex PCR using 35 Vbeta forward and 13 Jbeta reverse primers. Overall results and qualifications from the work: Resident alphabeta T cells in normal human skin are also sequenced, complicating scalp TCR repertoire analysis, unlike mouse skin dominated by gammadelta T cells. Higher clonality and more expanded CD8+ clones were observed in lesional scalp than in normal scalp, particularly in alopecia totalis/universalis, a finding suggestive of antigenic drive. The treated cohort was small, with a single nonresponder, so links between baseline CD8+ expansion and response need larger studies. Many expanded lesional clones persisted in scalp and blood during tofacitinib treatment, which may partly explain relapse after stopping treatment. Shared TCR sequences between patients were less evident than in mice, which may be partly attributable to HLA diversity in the patient population. Scalp clonality and the number of expanded CD8+ clones among the top 100 scalp clones were significantly decreased by tofacitinib.

V is cut by 4 bases and J by 3 bases, and the space between the germline ends is 4 bases. CDR1 and CDR2, per the germline V gene (reference sequence), are WNHNN and SYGVQD. The CDR3 covers 12 residues, taking in both the cysteine and the phenylalanine. Left in the record is the CDR3 DNA by itself, 36 bases read in frame from the first base. Library preparation was by the immunoSEQ multiplex PCR assay. RNA was extracted from all samples and reverse transcribed into cDNA, which served as template for TCR sequencing. SuperScript III was used for first-strand cDNA synthesis, primed with a 2:1 mix of oligo-dT and random hexamers. A synthetic immune receptor repertoire was used to measure amplification bias, and any remaining bias was corrected computationally. In the paper's pipeline: Raw reads were preprocessed to remove errors, and CDR3 was defined according to IMGT conventions as the region from the conserved cysteine to phenylalanine. Clonality was computed by normalizing Shannon entropy by log2 of the number of productive unique TCRs and subtracting the result from 1. Whether scalp clones were CD4 or CD8 was inferred by matching scalp TCRbeta sequences against CD4 and CD8 repertoires sorted from blood. In TCRdb, the immuneACCESS table is reduced to in-frame sequences with V and J assigned. These tables do not hold every clone; where another copy was compared, an unresolved V gene accounts for under half, and the others remain unexplained. V, J and clone size are those of that table, while D and trimming were read from the DNA. This sample lists 130,000 to 150,000 clones; around four fifths were detected once. The top ten clonotypes cover 25% of the sample.

This specimen's time point label, interpreted: 4 weeks on oral tofacitinib. Explained via the paper, the treatment or condition label denotes: oral pan-JAK inhibitor, 5-10 mg twice daily. Lesional scalp punch biopsies and peripheral blood were obtained from alopecia areata patients. PBMCs were isolated by density centrifugation and stained for CD3, CD4 and CD8, and CD4+ and CD8+ T cells were sorted on a FACSAria. With respect to this clone: Its antigen target is currently unknown. Per-base quality was not reported, and no clone a single base away is much larger than it.

The chain uses TRBV10-1 and TRBJ2-1, with the identity of the D gene unclear. This clonotype originated in a human donor with alopecia areata. The sequencing used CD8+ T cells sorted from blood, collected at week 4, from a patient treated with tofacitinib. The nucleotide sequence is given as TGCGCCAGCAGTGTCCACTACAATGAGCAGTTCTTC. Translated, this gives CASSVHYNEQFF.